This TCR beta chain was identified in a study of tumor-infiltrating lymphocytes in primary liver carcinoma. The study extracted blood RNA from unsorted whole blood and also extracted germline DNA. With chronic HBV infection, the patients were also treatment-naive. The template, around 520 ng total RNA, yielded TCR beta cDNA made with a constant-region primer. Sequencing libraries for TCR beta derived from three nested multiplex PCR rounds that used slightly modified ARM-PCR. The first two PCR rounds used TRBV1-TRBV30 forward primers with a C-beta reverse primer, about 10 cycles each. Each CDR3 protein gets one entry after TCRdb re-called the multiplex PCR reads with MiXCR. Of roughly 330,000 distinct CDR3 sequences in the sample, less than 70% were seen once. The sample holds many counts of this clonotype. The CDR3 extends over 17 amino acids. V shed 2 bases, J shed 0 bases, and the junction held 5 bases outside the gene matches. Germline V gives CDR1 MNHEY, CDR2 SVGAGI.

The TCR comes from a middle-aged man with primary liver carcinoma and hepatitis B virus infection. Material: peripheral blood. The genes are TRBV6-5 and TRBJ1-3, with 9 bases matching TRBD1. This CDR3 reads CASSYDRGTISGNTIYF. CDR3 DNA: TGTGCCAGCAGTTACGACAGGGGGACGATCTCTGGAAACACCATATATTTT.